Shown below are 27 T cell receptor beta chains from a single sample sequenced in a study of vaccination and CD4 T cells after COVID-19. As for treatment: approximately nine-day PBMC culture with coronavirus spike peptide pools or control peptides (ViraFEST assay). Oncomine TCR Beta short-read sequencing was applied to DNA from cultured CD4+ T cells. Each CDR3 protein gets one entry after TCRdb re-called the PCR reads with MiXCR. Here the sample spans roughly 14,000 distinct CDR3 sequences, about 41% being singletons. The antigens of these receptors remain unknown. The sequencing input was CD4+ T cells from blood, cultured in vitro. The receptor source for this set is a human donor who had recovered from COVID-19.

This clonotype has a handful of counts. The V call is TRBV20-1, the J call TRBJ1-2, with unresolved D. The CDR3 totals 12 residues. V lost 3 bases, J lost 6 bases, and 11 bases lay in between. Germline V CDR1 and CDR2: DFQATT, SNEGSKA (reference sequence). CDR3 coding DNA: TGCAGTGCTAGTAGGGATCCGAATGGCTACACCTTC. It translates to CSASRDPNGYTF.

In DNA, the CDR3 is TGTGCCAGCAGTTACACGTCCTCGAGGGCAACTAATGAAAAACTGTTTTTT. Residues: CASSYTSSRATNEKLFF. V usage is TRBV6-5 and J usage is TRBJ1-4; D uncertain. The CDR3 spans 17 residues. Trimming cost V 2 bases and J 0 bases, with 13 bases left between them. Germline CDR1 reads MNHEY; CDR2 reads SVGAGI.

In its sample, this clonotype was seen a few times. V and J are TRBV27 and TRBJ1-6, with a weak D call TRBD1 (5 bases). The ends were cut back, 4 bases at V and 10 bases at J, with 20 bases in the middle. Germline values: CDR1 MNHEY, CDR2 SMNVEV (reference sequence). The CDR3 consists of 16 residues. The CDR3 region has the DNA TGTGCCAGCAGTTCAACCAGGGTTCTATCAGGGTCACCCCTCCACTTT. Residues: CASSSTRVLSGSPLHF.

The V call is TRBV5-4, the J call TRBJ1-6, with TRBD1 matching 9 bases. This CDR3 has 14 amino acids. V lost 4 bases and J lost 9; bases outside the gene matches: 5. In germline, CDR1 is SGHNT, CDR2 YYREEE (reference sequence). The CDR3 sequence: CASSQDRGSSPLHF. The CDR3 DNA reads as TGTGCCAGCAGCCAGGACAGGGGAAGTTCACCCCTCCACTTT.

This chain connects TRBV20-1 to TRBJ1-1; 8 bases fit TRBD1. This CDR3 has 14 amino acids. Germline V gives CDR1 DFQATT, CDR2 SNEGSKA (reference sequence). J lost 10 bases, V lost 5 bases, and 15 bases had no gene match. As DNA, the CDR3 is TGCAGTGCTGGGGGCACCGGGACAGGTAAGGGAGCTTTCTTT. Protein: CSAGGTGTGKGAFF.

This clonotype was recorded only once. The chain carries TRBV18 and TRBJ1-2; D remains unclear. CDR1 and CDR2 from the germline V gene are KGHSH and LQKENI. V was cut by 3 bases and J by 1 base, with 9 bases left in between. CDR3 length: 14 residues. Here the CDR3 reads CASSPQTSNYGYTF. CDR3 nucleotides: TGTGCCAGCTCACCTCAAACAAGTAACTATGGCTACACCTTC.

The chain has TRBV5-1 and TRBJ2-7, with TRBD1 identical over 9 bases. Germline lookup yields CDR1 SGHRS and CDR2 YFSETQ. The CDR3 spans 18 residues. J lost 0 bases, V lost 0 bases, and 10 bases had no gene match. The chain's CDR3 is CASSLGTGAEFNSYEQYF. In DNA, the CDR3 is TGCGCCAGCAGCTTGGGGACAGGGGCCGAGTTTAACTCCTACGAGCAGTACTTC.

This clonotype has a handful of counts. This chain connects TRBV7-6 to TRBJ2-3; 9 nucleotides match TRBD1. The CDR3 consists of 13 residues. The V and J ends lost 8 bases and 2 bases, in that order; junction bases with no gene match: 2. Germline V lookup: CDR1 SGHVS, CDR2 FNYEAQ. The DNA of the CDR3 is TGTGCCAGCTCACAGGGGGCCACAGATACGCAGTATTTT. This gives the protein CASSQGATDTQYF.

This clonotype has only a few counts. This chain links TRBV11-1 with TRBJ1-2; D possibly corresponds to TRBD1 (5 bases). The V and J ends lost 1 base and 4 bases respectively, with 7 bases between them. CDR1 SGHAT and CDR2 FQDESV come from the germline V gene (reference sequence). This CDR3 is built from 13 residues. Here the CDR3 reads CASSLGQTYGYTF. For the CDR3, the DNA is TGTGCCAGCAGCTTAGGACAGACCTATGGCTACACCTTC.

The rearrangement links TRBV6-1 to TRBJ1-1; 11 bases are shared with TRBD1. The CDR3 length is 13 residues. The germline gives CDR1 MNHNS, CDR2 SASEGT. Losses at the gene ends were 6 bases for V and 10 bases for J; bases not matched to a gene: 7. The CDR3 nucleotides read TGTGCCAGCAGCCACGGACAGGGGGCTCGAGCTTTCTTT. Amino acid sequence: CASSHGQGARAFF.

The rearrangement links TRBV29-1 to TRBJ1-2; D not certain. Germline V gene data show CDR1 as SQVTM and CDR2 as ANQGSEA. The CDR3 loop spans 10 amino acids. V dropped 2 bases and J dropped 9 bases, with 7 bases sitting between them. The CDR3 DNA reads TGCAGCGTTGAACCAGAAAGCTACACCTTC. This sequence encodes CSVEPESYTF.

Note on this clonotype: This may be a read error, as it is one base from a much larger clone. The chain combines TRBV20-1 with TRBJ2-3, with 13 bases matching TRBD2. CDR3 length equals 18 residues. Germline lookup yields CDR1 DFQATT and CDR2 SNEGSKA (reference sequence). J was trimmed by 1 base and V by 3 bases; bases with no gene match: 10. The CDR3 DNA is TGCAGTGCTAGTTTAGGTACTAGCGGGGGGGCCGGCACAGATACGCAGTATTTT. It encodes CSASLGTSGGAGTDTQYF.

The chain has TRBV19 and TRBJ1-4; possibly TRBD1 for D (6 bases). CDR1 and CDR2 from the germline V gene are LNHDA and SQIVND (reference sequence). The CDR3 spans 15 residues. Trimming pared 9 bases from V and 0 bases from J, leaving 14 bases between. CDR3 sequence: CASTDRPSTNEKLFF. The CDR3 nucleotides are TGTGCCAGCACTGACAGGCCTTCAACTAATGAAAAACTGTTTTTT.

In this sample, this clonotype turned up a few times. This chain connects TRBV20-1 to TRBJ2-2, with 9 nucleotides matching TRBD1. The CDR3 sequence is 14 residues long. The V gene's germline CDR1 is DFQATT and CDR2 SNEGSKA (reference sequence). The ends lost 2 bases at V and 4 bases at J; junction bases unmatched: 2. As DNA, the CDR3 is TGCAGTGCTAGACAACAGGGGGCCACCGGGGAGCTGTTTTTT. Translation gives CSARQQGATGELFF.

V usage is TRBV6-2 or TRBV6-3 and J usage is TRBJ2-7; D is ambiguous. V lost 2 bases and J lost 2, with 4 bases in between. Germline V gene data show CDR1 as MNHEY and CDR2 as SVGEGT. The CDR3 is 12 amino acids. The DNA for the CDR3 is TGTGCCAGCAGTTACCCCACCTACGAGCAGTACTTC. It yields the protein CASSYPTYEQYF.

The J gene is TRBJ2-1, the V gene TRBV10-3, with TRBD2 identical over 12 bases. The CDR3 covers 16 residues. The junction had 8 bases not matched to a gene; V was cut back by 3 bases and J by 8 bases. Germline CDR1 is ENHRY and CDR2 is SYGVKD. CDR3 in amino acids: CAISETLLAGGHEQFF. The DNA for the CDR3 is TGTGCCATCAGTGAAACCCTACTAGCGGGAGGTCATGAGCAGTTCTTC.

This clonotype was seen more than once but under ten times. The chain carries TRBV27 and TRBJ2-1, with 7 bases lining up with TRBD2. The CDR3 is made up of 14 amino acids. V gave up 4 bases and J gave up 6 bases; unmatched junction bases: 6. The germline gives CDR1 MNHEY, CDR2 SMNVEV (reference sequence). The CDR3 sequence is CASSSAGRANEQFF. The DNA of the CDR3 is TGTGCCAGCAGTTCAGCGGGAAGGGCCAATGAGCAGTTCTTC.

J is TRBJ1-2 and V is TRBV2; D is ambiguous. The CDR3 consists of 13 residues. Germline CDR1 SNHLY, CDR2 FYNNEI. V shed 4 bases and J shed 7 bases, with 13 bases lying between them. The CDR3 sequence is CASSGGQSSGYTF. The CDR3 nucleotides are TGTGCCAGCAGTGGCGGGCAGAGCAGTGGCTACACCTTC.

This clonotype came up once. The chain carries TRBV20-1 and TRBJ2-3, with 11 positions matching TRBD2. Germline V gives CDR1 DFQATT, CDR2 SNEGSKA (reference sequence). CDR3 length: 16 amino acids. V shed 2 bases, J shed 3 bases, and the junction held 7 bases outside the gene matches. CDR3 in amino acids: CSARLAGGLRTDTQYF. The CDR3 region has the DNA TGCAGTGCTAGACTAGCGGGGGGATTGAGGACAGATACGCAGTATTTT.

This clonotype was observed a few times. The rearrangement links TRBV7-2 to TRBJ1-2, with 7 bases identical to TRBD1. Germline-derived CDR1 and CDR2 are SGHTA and FQGNSA. The CDR3 has 15 residues. V was clipped by 6 bases and J by 8 bases; unmatched bases: 15. The CDR3 nucleotides are TGTGCCAGCAGTCCCTCCCTAGGACAGGTCTGGGGCTACACCTTC. Protein: CASSPSLGQVWGYTF.

In its sample, this clonotype was seen a few times. The chain carries TRBV20-1 and TRBJ2-3; D gene unclear. The CDR3 extends over 15 amino acids. Germline lookup yields CDR1 DFQATT and CDR2 SNEGSKA (reference sequence). The V end was cut by 5 bases, the J end by 0 bases, with 15 bases between. The chain's CDR3 is CSAQNPTTSTDTQYF. The CDR3 DNA reads TGCAGTGCTCAGAACCCGACAACTAGCACAGATACGCAGTATTTT.

This clonotype was seen a handful of times. V is TRBV20-1 and J is TRBJ2-1; 9 bases map to TRBD2. Germline V gives CDR1 DFQATT, CDR2 SNEGSKA (reference sequence). The CDR3 is made up of 11 amino acids. With V trimmed by 3 bases and J by 13 bases, 4 bases remained unmatched. CDR3 coding DNA: TGCAGTGCTAGGGGACTAGCCAGTCAGTTCTTC. It specifies CSARGLASQFF.

In this sample, this clonotype turned up a few times. The chain carries TRBV7-3 and TRBJ1-1; D gene uncertain. With 5 bases removed from V and 5 bases from J, the gap between germline ends came to 12 bases. This CDR3 is built from 13 residues. The V gene's germline CDR1 is SGHTA and CDR2 FQGTGA. CDR3 region: CASSRRADTEAFF. Here the CDR3 DNA reads TGTGCCAGCAGCCGACGGGCGGATACTGAAGCTTTCTTT.

The sample holds a few counts of this clonotype. The J gene is TRBJ2-7, the V gene TRBV19; the match to TRBD1 covers 9 bases. This CDR3 is 15 amino acids long. V lost 4 bases, J lost 4 bases, and 8 bases stayed unmatched. Per germline, CDR1 LNHDA and CDR2 SQIVND (reference sequence). CDR3 in DNA: TGTGCCAGTAGTACTCCTCCGGGACAGGGTTACGAGCAGTACTTC. Amino acids: CASSTPPGQGYEQYF.

This clonotype came up a few times. The chain has TRBV20-1 and TRBJ1-1; TRBD1 aligns across 11 bases. In germline, CDR1 is DFQATT, CDR2 SNEGSKA (reference sequence). The CDR3 sequence is 15 residues long. Trimming removed 5 bases from V and 3 bases from J; junction bases left unmatched: 8. CDR3 protein: CSAPGQGAVDTEAFF. CDR3 nucleotides: TGCAGTGCTCCTGGACAGGGGGCTGTTGACACTGAAGCTTTCTTT.

On this clonotype itself: One end of the junction varies from germline; a read error may be responsible. The chain is built from TRBV5-4 and TRBJ1-6, with D perhaps matching TRBD1 (6 bases). This CDR3 is 15 amino acids long. From germline, CDR1 is SGHNT and CDR2 YYREEE (reference sequence). CDR3 in DNA: TGTGCCAGCAGCTTGCCGCCAGGGGAAGGGTCACCCCTCCATTTT. Residues: CASSLPPGEGSPLHF. The full variable domain, rest sourced from reference TRBV5-4 and TRBJ1-6, is ETGVTQSPTHLIKTRGQQVTLRCSSQSGHNTVSWYQQALGQGPQFIFQYYREEENGRGNFPPRFSGLQFPNYSSELNVNALELDDSALYLCASSLPPGEGSPLHFGNGTRLTVT.

This rearrangement joins TRBV19 to TRBJ2-3; D call uncertain. V lost 5 bases and J lost 1, with 7 bases in between. The CDR3 is 13 amino acids. Germline values: CDR1 LNHDA, CDR2 SQIVND (reference sequence). Here the CDR3 DNA reads TGTGCCAGTAGTTGGGGTCGCACAGATACGCAGTATTTT. It yields the protein CASSWGRTDTQYF.